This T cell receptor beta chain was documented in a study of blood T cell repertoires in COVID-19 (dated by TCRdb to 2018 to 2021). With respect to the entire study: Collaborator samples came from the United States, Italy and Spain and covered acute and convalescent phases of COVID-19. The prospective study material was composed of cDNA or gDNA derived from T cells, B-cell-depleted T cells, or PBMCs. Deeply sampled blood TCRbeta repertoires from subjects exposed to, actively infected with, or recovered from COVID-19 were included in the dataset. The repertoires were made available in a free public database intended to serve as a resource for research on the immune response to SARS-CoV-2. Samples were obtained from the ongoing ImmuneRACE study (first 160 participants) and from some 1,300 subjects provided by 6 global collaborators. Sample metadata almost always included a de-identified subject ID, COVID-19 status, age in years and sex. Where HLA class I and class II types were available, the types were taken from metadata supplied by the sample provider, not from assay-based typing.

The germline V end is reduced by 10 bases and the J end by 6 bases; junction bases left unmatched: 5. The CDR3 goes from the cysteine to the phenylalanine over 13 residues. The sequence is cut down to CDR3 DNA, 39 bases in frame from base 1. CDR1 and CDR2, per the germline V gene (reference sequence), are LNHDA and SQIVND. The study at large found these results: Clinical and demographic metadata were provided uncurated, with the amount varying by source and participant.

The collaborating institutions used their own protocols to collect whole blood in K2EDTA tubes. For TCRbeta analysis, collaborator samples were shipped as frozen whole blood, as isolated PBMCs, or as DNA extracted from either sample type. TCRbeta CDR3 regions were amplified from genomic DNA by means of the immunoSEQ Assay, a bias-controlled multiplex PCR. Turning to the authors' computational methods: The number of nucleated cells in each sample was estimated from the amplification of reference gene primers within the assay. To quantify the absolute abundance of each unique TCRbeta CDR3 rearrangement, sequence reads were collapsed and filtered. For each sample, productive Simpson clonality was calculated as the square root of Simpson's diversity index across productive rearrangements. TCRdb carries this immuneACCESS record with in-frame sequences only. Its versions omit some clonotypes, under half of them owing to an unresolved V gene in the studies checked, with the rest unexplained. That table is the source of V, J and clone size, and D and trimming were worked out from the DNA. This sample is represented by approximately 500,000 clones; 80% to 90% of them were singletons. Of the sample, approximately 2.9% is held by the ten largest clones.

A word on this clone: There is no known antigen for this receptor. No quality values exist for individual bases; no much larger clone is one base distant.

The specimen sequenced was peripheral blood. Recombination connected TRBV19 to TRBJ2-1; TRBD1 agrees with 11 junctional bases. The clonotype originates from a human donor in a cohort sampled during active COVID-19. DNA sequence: TGTGCCACCTGGGACAGGGGGGTCAATGAGCAGTTCTTC. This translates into CATWDRGVNEQFF. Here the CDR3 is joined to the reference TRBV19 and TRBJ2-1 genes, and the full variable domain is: DGGITQSPKYLFRKEGQNVTLSCEQNLNHDAMYWYRQDPGQGLRLIYYSQIVNDFQKGDIAEGYSVSREKKESFPLTVTSAQKNPTAFYLCATWDRGVNEQFFGPGTRLTVL.